Below, one T cell receptor beta chain is given with its context. Methods used by the authors: Estimation of nucleated cell counts relied on the amplification of reference gene primers. The repertoire was sequenced with immunoSEQ multiplex PCR; TCRdb's copy has only in-frame clones and lacks some. V, J and clone size derive from that table, while D and trimming were established from the DNA sequence. The sample includes about 61,000 clones, about 86% of them seen just once. The data were obtained in a study of blood T cell repertoires in COVID-19. On the study more broadly: Samples taken during acute and convalescent COVID-19 were collected in the United States, Italy and Spain. T cells, B-cell-depleted T cells, or PBMCs supplied cDNA or gDNA.

The length of the CDR3 is 15 residues. The sample comprised peripheral blood. The rearrangement joins TRBV21-1 to TRBJ1-1; no check of the table's D call, TRBD1, against the DNA was made. TRBV21-1 is flagged as a pseudogene. The source is a human donor in a cohort sampled during active COVID-19. CDR3 in DNA: TGTGCCAGCAGCACCTACAACAGGGAAGTCCCTGAAGCTTTCTTT. Residues: CASSTYNREVPEAFF.